Detailed here is one TCR beta chain. Its antigen is undetermined. V lost 2 bases and J lost 4; bases outside the gene matches: 4. Germline CDR1 reads LGHNA; CDR2 reads YNFKEQ. The CDR3 runs to 15 residues. The data were obtained in a study of shared clonotypes between healthy human individuals. Study-wide results and caveats: Genetic and exposure-history diversity was limited by the few donors. Investigators expected sequencing depth to affect clonotype sharing among donors. A few donors had 5% to 6.5% of their naive CD4 clonotypes in common.

Assay: immunoSEQ multiplex PCR; the TCRdb copy retains only in-frame clones and omits some. This sample has 100,000 or so clones, with about 63% found just once. This sequence was found in a woman between 25 and 40 years old in good health. The chain uses TRBV4-2 and TRBJ2-7; TRBD2 matches at 11 bases. Sequencing input: memory CD8+ T cells sorted from blood. Subset denoted: CD45RO+ cells pooled with CCR7-negative TemRA cells. CDR3 nucleotides: TGTGCCAGCAGCCAACAACCTAGCGGGAGGTACGAGCAGTACTTC. Encoded protein: CASSQQPSGRYEQYF.